This T cell receptor beta chain was found in a study of OX40 agonist ivuxolimab in advanced cancers. Study-wide results and caveats: The study found that CD8+ T cells averaged more expanded clones than CD4+. Low levels of normalized T-cell clonal expansion also appeared in some nonresponders.

The CDR3 contains 15 residues. Trimming removed 6 bases from V and 2 bases from J, with 14 bases in between. Germline values: CDR1 SGHNT, CDR2 YYREEE (reference sequence). Concerning this clone: Antigen unknown.

The repertoire was sequenced with immunoSEQ multiplex PCR; TCRdb's copy has only in-frame clones and lacks some. Among around 110,000 clones, around nine tenths were seen once, and the ten largest hold approximately 0.5%. The receptor was derived from an adult with an advanced solid tumor such as melanoma, head and neck, liver or kidney cancer. This specimen consisted of CD4+ or CD8+ T cells sorted from blood, obtained in a trial of the OX40 agonist ivuxolimab. J is TRBJ1-4 and V is TRBV5-4; D possibly corresponds to TRBD1 (6 bases). CDR3 in DNA: TGTGCCAGCAAGGCTGCTACAGGGACTAATGAAAAACTGTTTTTT. Its protein product is CASKAATGTNEKLFF.